The source of this T cell receptor (beta chain) is a study of cytomegalovirus exposure and HLA in healthy donors. Regarding the study as a whole: In a later analysis, DRB1 alleles had the most associated TCRs; HLA-C alleles the fewest. What was likely a sequencing artifact was a cluster of highly shared sequence variants. Later analysis associated a missense DCLRE1C variant with TCR beta V- and J-gene trimming.

Both 60 Vbeta primers and 13 Jbeta primers went into the PCR. Assay: immunoSEQ multiplex PCR; the TCRdb copy retains only in-frame clones and omits some. This table holds 150,000 to 180,000 clones, roughly 72% found once. J was trimmed by 5 bases and V by 4 bases; bases with no gene match: 9. The CDR3 is 15 residues long. Germline V gives CDR1 SGHRS, CDR2 YFSETQ. For this clone: The antigen is unknown.

The sequencing sample was made of PBMCs. The TCR sequence derives from a man aged 30-40 years in good health and CMV-seronegative. This chain uses TRBV5-1 with TRBJ2-7, with 10 bases aligning to TRBD1. CDR3: CASSPSRDRGHEQYF. CDR3 DNA: TGCGCCAGCAGCCCGAGCCGGGACAGGGGCCACGAGCAGTACTTC.